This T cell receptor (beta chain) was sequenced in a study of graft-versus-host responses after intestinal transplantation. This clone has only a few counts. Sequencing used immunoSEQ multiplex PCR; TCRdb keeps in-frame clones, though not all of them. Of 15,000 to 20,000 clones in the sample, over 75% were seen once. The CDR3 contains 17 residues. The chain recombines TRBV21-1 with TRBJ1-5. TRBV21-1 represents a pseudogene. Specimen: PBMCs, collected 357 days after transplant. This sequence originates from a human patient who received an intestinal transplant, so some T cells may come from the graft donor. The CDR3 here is CASSNPLEEGSNQPQHF. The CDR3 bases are TGTGCCAGCAGCAATCCCCTTGAAGAGGGTAGCAATCAGCCCCAGCATTTT.